This T cell receptor (beta chain) was identified in a study of T-cell memory formation after mild COVID-19. Germline lookup yields CDR1 LGHNA and CDR2 YSLEER. V dropped 3 bases and J dropped 2 bases, with 6 bases sitting between them. The CDR3 has 13 residues. Via MiXCR, TCRdb re-called the 5' RACE reads, giving one row per CDR3 protein. The sample holds hundreds of thousands of distinct CDR3 sequences, more than 15% seen once. The receptor was isolated from a man younger than 35 who had mild COVID-19 (a few samples of this study predate the infection). Cell type and time point are not known. Specimen: PBMCs or a T cell subset sorted from them (not recorded which). The rearrangement links TRBV4-3 to TRBJ2-3; D ambiguous. The CDR3 region is CASSQELTDTQYF. The CDR3 nucleotides are TGCGCCAGCAGCCAGGAGCTCACAGATACGCAGTATTTT.